This T cell receptor (beta chain) was sequenced in a study of cytotoxic CD8 clonotypes in ibrutinib-treated CLL. General study points: Circulating CD8+ T-cell counts were tracked by baseline clonality, which exceeded that of age-matched healthy donors.

Cryopreserved PBMCs supplied about 2 micrograms of genomic DNA for TCR beta libraries. Clones were sequenced by immunoSEQ multiplex PCR, and TCRdb holds only the in-frame ones, with some missing. The repertoire holds more than 200,000 clones, with about four fifths as singletons. In the case of this clone: The antigen is not known.

V trimming: 1 base; J trimming: 0 bases; junction bases outside the gene matches: 4. This CDR3 spans 18 amino acids. Germline CDR1 and CDR2: SNHLY and FYNNEI. The V and J genes are TRBV2 and TRBJ2-1, with TRBD2 identical over 12 bases. This TCR was sampled from a human donor with chronic lymphocytic leukemia. The sequencing used PBMCs, collected after 12 months of ibrutinib treatment. DNA of the CDR3: TGTGCCAGCAGTGAAGGGACTAGCGGGGCCTACTCCTACAATGAGCAGTTCTTC. It translates to CASSEGTSGAYSYNEQFF.